The entry that follows covers one T cell receptor beta chain sequence. The time point here: persistent/refractory GD, antithyroid drugs over 5 years with positive TRAb. From PBMCs, RNA was extracted and then used to make the TCR library. This specimen comes from a study of regulatory T cells in long-lasting Graves disease. Arm-PCR of CDR3 regions and iRepertoire HTBI primers were the basis on which TCR beta libraries were built. TCRdb re-derived calls from the multiplex PCR reads in MiXCR, one entry per CDR3 protein. The table lists 390,000 or so distinct CDR3 sequences, about 23% of them singletons. Germline CDR1 reads WNHNN; CDR2 reads SYGVQD (reference sequence). The ends lost 0 bases at V and 6 bases at J; junction bases unmatched: 12. The CDR3 length is 19 residues.

The receptor comes from a woman aged 40 to 50 with Graves disease. The chain is built from TRBV10-1 and TRBJ2-2; 11 positions agree with TRBD2. Sequenced here: peripheral blood mononuclear cells (PBMCs), sampled when the disease was refractory, from a patient treated with antithyroid drugs. DNA of the CDR3: TGCGCCAGCAGTGAGTCGGCACTAGCGGGAGAGGTCCCCCCCGGGGAGCTGTTTTTT. Translation gives CASSESALAGEVPPGELFF.